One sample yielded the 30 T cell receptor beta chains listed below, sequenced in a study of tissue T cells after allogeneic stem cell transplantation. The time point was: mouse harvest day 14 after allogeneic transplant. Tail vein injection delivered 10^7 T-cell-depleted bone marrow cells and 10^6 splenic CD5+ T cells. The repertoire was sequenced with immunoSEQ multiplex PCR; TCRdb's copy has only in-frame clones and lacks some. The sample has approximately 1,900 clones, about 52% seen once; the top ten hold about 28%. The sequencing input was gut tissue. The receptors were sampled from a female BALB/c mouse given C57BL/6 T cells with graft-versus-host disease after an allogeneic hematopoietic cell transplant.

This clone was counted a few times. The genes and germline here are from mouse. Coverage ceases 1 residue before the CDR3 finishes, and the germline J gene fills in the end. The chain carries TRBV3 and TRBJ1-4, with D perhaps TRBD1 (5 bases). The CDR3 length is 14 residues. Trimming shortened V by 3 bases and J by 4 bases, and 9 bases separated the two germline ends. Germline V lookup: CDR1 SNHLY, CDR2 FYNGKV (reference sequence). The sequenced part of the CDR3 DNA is TGTGCCAGCAGCTTGAGGGGTGGCAACGAAAGATTATTT. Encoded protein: CASSLRGGNERLF. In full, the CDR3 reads CASSLRGGNERLFF.

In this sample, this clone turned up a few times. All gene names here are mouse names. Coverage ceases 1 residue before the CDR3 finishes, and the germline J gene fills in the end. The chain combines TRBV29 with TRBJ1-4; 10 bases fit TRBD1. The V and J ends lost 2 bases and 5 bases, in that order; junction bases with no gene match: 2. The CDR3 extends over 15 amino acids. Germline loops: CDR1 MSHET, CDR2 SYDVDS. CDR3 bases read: TGTGCTAGCAGTTTACCGGGACAGGGGAACGAAAGATTATTT. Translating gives CASSLPGQGNERLF. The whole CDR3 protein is CASSLPGQGNERLFF.

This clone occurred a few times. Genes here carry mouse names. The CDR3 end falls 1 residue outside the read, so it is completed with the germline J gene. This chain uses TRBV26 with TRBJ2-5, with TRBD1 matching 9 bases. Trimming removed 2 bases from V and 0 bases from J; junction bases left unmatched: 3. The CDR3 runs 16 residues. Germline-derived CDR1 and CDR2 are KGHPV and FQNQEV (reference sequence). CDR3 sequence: CASSLKGQGNQDTQYF. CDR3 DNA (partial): TGTGCCAGCAGTCTGAAGGGACAGGGTAACCAAGACACCCAGTAC.

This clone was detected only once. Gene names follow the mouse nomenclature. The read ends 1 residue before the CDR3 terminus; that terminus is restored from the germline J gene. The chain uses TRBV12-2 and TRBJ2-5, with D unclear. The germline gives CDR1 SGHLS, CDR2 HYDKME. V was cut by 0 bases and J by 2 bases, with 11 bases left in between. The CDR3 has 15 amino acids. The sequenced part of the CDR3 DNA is TGTGCCAGCTCTCTCGGGCCAGGATCCCAAGACACCCAGTAC. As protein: CASSLGPGSQDTQY. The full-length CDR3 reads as CASSLGPGSQDTQYF. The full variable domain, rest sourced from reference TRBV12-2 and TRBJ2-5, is NSGVVQSPRYIIKGKGERSILKCIPISGHLSVAWYQQTQGQELKFFIQHYDKMERDKGNLPSRFSVQQFDDYHSEMNMSALELEDSAVYFCASSLGPGSQDTQYFGPGTRLLVL.

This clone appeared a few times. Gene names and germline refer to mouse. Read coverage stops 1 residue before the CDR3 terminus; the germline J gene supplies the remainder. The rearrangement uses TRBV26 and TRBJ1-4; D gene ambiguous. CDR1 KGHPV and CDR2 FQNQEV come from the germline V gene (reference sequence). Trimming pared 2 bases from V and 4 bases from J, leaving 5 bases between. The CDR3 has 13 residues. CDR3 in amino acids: CASSLSNNERLFF. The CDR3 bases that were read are TGTGCCAGCAGTCTGAGCAACAACGAAAGATTATTT.

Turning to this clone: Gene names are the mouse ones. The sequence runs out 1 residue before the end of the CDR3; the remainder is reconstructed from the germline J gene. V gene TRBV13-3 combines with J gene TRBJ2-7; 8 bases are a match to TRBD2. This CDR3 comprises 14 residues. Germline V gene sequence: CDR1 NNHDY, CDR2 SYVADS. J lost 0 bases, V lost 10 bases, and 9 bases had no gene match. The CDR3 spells CARGGGGSSYEQYF. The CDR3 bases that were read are TGTGCCCGCGGTGGGGGGGGGAGCTCCTATGAACAGTAC.

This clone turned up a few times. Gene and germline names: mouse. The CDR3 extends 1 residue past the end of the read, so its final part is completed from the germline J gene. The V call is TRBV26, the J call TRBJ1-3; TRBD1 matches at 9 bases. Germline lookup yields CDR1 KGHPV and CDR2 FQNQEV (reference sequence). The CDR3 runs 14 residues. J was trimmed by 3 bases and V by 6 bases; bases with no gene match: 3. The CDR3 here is CASRDRGGGNTLYF. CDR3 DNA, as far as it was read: TGTGCCAGCAGGGACAGGGGTGGTGGAAATACGCTCTAT.

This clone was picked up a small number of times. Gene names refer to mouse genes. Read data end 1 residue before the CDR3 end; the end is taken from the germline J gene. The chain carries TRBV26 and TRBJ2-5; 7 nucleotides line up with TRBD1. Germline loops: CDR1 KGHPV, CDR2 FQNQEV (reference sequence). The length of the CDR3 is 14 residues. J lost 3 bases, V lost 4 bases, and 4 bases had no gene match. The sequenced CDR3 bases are TGTGCCAGCAGTCGGGGACAGAGACAAGACACCCAGTAC. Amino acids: CASSRGQRQDTQY. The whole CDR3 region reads CASSRGQRQDTQYF.

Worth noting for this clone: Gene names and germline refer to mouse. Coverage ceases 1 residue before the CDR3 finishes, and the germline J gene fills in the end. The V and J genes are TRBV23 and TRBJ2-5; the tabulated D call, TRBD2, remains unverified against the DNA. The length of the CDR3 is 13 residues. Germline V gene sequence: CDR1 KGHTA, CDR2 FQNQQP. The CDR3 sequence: CSSSGLGEDTQYF. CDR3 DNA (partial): TGCTCCAGCAGTGGACTGGGGGAGGACACCCAGTAC.

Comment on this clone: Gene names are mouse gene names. The CDR3 loop reads CASSPGTASGNTLYF. The sequenced CDR3 bases are TGTGCCAGCAGTCCCGGGACAGCTTCTGGAAATACGCTCTAT. V gene TRBV5 combines with J gene TRBJ1-3, with 7 bases fitting TRBD1. Read data end 1 residue before the CDR3 end; the end is taken from the germline J gene. V trimming: 6 bases; J trimming: 0 bases; junction bases outside the gene matches: 5. The CDR3 runs 15 residues. From germline, CDR1 is LGHNA and CDR2 YNLKQL (reference sequence).

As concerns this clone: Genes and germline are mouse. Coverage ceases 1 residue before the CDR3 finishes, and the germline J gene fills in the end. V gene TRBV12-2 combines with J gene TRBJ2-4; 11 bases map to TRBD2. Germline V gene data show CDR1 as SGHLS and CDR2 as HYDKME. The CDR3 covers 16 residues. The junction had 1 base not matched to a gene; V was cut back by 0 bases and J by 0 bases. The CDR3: CASSLGTGGSQNTLYF. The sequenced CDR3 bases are TGTGCCAGCTCTCTCGGGACTGGGGGTAGTCAAAACACCTTGTAC.

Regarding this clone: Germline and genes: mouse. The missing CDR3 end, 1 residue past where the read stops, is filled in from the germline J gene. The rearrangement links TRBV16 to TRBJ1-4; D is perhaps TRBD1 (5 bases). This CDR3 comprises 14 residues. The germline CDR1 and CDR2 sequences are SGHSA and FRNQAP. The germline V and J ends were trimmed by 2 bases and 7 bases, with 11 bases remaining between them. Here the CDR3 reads CASSLRGAPERLFF. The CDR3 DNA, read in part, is TGTGCAAGCAGCTTACGGGGCGCCCCCGAAAGATTATTT. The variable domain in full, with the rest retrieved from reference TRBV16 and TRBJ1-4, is NAGVIQTPRHKVTGKGQEATLWCEPISGHSAVFWYRQTIVQGLEFLTYFRNQAPIDDSGMPKERFSAQMPNQSHSTLKIQSTQPQDSAVYLCASSLRGAPERLFFGHGTKLSVL.

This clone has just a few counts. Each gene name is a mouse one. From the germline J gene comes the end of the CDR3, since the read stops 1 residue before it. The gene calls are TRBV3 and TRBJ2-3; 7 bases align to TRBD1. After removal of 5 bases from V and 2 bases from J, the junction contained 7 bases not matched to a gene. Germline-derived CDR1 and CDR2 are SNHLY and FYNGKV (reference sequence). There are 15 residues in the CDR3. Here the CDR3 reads CASSPRQGAAETLYF. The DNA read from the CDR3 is TGTGCCAGCAGCCCCCGACAGGGCGCTGCAGAAACGCTGTAT.

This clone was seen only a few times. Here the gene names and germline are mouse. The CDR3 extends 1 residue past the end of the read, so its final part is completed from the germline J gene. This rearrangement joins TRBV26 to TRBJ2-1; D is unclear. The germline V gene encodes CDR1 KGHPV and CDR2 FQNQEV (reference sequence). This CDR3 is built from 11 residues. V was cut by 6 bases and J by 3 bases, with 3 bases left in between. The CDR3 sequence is CASSFYAEQFF. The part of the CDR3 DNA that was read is TGTGCCAGCAGCTTCTATGCTGAGCAGTTC.

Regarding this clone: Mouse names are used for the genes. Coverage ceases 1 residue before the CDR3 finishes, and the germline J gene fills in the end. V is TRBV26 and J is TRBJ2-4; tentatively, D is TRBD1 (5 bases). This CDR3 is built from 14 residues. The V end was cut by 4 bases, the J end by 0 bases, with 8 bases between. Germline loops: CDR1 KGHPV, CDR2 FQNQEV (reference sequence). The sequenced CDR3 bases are TGTGCCAGCAGTCCGACAGCTAGTCAAAACACCTTGTAC. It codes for CASSPTASQNTLY. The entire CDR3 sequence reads CASSPTASQNTLYF.

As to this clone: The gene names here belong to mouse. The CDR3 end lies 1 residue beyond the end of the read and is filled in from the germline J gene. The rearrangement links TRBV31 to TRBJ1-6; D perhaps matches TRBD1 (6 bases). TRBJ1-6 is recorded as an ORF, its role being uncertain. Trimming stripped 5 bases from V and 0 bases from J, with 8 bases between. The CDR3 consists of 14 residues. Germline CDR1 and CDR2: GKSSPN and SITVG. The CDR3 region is CAWGTSSYNSPLYF. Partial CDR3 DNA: TGTGCCTGGGGGACATCTTCCTATAATTCGCCCCTCTAC.

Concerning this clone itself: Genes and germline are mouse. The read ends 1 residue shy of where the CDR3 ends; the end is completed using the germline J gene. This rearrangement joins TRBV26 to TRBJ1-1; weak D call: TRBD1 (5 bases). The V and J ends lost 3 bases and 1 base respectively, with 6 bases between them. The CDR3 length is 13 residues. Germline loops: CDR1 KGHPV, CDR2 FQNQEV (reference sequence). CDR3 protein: CASSLDRNTEVFF. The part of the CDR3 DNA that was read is TGTGCCAGCAGTCTAGACAGAAACACAGAAGTCTTC.

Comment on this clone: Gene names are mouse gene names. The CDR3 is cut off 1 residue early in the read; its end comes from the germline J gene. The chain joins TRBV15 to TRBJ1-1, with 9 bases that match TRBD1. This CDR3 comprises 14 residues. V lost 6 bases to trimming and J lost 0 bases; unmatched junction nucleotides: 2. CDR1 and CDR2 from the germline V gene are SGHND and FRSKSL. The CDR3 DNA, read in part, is TGTGCCAGCAGAACAGGGGGCTCAAACACAGAAGTCTTC. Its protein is CASRTGGSNTEVF. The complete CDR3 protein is CASRTGGSNTEVFF. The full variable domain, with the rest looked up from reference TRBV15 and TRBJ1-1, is DAGVTQTPRHEVAEKGQTIILKCEPVSGHNDLFWYRQTKIQGLELLSYFRSKSLMEDGGAFKDRFKAEMLNSSFSTLKIQPTEPKDSAVYLCASRTGGSNTEVFFGKGTRLTVV.

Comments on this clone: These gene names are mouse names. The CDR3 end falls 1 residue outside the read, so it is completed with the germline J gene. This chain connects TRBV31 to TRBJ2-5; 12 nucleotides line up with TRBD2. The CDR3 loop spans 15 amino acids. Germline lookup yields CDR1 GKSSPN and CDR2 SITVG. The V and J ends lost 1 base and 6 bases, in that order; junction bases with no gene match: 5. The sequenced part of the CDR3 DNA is TGTGCCTGGAGTCAAGACTGGGGGGGCGGGGACACCCAGTAC. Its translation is CAWSQDWGGGDTQY. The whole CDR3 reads CAWSQDWGGGDTQYF.

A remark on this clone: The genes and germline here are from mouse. Partial CDR3 DNA: TGTGCCAGCAGCCAAGACGGCCTTAGTCAAAACACCTTGTAC. It encodes CASSQDGLSQNTLY. The full CDR3 sequence reads CASSQDGLSQNTLYF. This chain uses TRBV2 with TRBJ2-4; unclear D gene. The CDR3 end is not reached by the read, which stops 1 residue before it; the germline J gene fills it in. CDR1 and CDR2 from the germline V gene are LGHNA and YSYQKL. The CDR3 spans 15 residues. With 0 bases removed from V and 0 bases from J, the gap between germline ends came to 7 bases. The variable domain in full, completed from reference TRBV2 and TRBJ2-4, reads DPKIIQKPKYLVAVTGSEKILICEQYLGHNAMYWYRQSAKKPLEFMFSYSYQKLMDNQTASSRFQPQSSKKNHLDLQITALKPDDSATYFCASSQDGLSQNTLYFGAGTRLSVL.

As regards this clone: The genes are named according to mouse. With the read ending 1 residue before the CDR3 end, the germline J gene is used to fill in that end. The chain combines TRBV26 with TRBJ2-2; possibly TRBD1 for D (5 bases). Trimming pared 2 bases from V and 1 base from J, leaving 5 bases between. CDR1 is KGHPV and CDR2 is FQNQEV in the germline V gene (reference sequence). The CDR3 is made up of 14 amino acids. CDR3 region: CASSLGQNTGQLYF. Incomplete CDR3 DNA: TGTGCCAGCAGTCTGGGACAAAACACCGGGCAGCTCTAC.

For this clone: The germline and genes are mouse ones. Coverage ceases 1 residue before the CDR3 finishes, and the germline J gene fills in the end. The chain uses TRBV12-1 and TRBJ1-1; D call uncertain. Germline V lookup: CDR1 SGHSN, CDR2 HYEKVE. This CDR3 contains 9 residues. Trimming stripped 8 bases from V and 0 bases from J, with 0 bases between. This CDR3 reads CATNTEVFF. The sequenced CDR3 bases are TGTGCCACAAACACAGAAGTCTTC. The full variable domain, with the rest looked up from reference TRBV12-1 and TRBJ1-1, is DSGVVQSPRHIIKEKGGRSVLTCIPISGHSNVVWYQQTLGKELKFLIQHYEKVERDKGFLPSRFSVQQFDDYHSEMNMSALELEDSAMYFCATNTEVFFGKGTRLTVV.

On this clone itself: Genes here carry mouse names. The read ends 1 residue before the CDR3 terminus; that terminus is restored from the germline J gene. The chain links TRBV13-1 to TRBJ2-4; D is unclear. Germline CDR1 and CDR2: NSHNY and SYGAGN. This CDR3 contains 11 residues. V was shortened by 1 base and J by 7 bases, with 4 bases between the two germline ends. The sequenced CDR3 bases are TGTGCCAGCAGTGATAGGGACACCTTGTAC. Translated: CASSDRDTLY. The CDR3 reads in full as CASSDRDTLYF.

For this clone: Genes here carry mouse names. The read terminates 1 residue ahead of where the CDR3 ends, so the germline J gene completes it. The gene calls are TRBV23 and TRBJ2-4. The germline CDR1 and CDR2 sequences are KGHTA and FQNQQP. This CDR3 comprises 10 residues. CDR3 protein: CSSSQNTLYF. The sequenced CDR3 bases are TGCTCCAGCAGTCAAAACACCTTGTAC. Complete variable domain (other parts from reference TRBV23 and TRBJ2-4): DAAVTQKPRYLIKMKGQEAEMKCIPEKGHTAVFWYQQKQSKELKFLIYFQNQQPLDQIDMVKERFSAVCPSSSLCSLGIRTCEAEDSALYLCSSSQNTLYFGAGTRLSVL.

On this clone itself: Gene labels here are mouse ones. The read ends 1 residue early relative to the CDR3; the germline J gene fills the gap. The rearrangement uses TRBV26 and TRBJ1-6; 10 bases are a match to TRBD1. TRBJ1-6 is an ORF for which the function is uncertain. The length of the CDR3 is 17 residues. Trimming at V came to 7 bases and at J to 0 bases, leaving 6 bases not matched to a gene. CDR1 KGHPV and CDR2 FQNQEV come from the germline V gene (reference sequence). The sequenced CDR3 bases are TGTGCCAGCACCCCGGGACAGGGGAGTTCCTATAATTCGCCCCTCTAC. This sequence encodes CASTPGQGSSYNSPLY. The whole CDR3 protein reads CASTPGQGSSYNSPLYF.

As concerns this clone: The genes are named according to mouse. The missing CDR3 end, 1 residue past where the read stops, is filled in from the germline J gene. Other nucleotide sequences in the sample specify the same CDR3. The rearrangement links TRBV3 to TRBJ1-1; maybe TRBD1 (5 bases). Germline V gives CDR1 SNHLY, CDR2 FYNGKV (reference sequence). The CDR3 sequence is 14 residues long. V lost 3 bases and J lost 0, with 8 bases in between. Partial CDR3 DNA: TGTGCCAGCAGCTTCGCGGGACCAAACACAGAAGTCTTC. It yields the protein CASSFAGPNTEVF. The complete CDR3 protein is CASSFAGPNTEVFF. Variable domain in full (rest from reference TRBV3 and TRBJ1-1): GPKVLQIPSHQIIDMGQMVTLNCDPVSNHLYFYWYKQILGQQMEFLVNFYNGKVMEKSKLFKDQFSVERPDGSYFTLKIQPTALEDSAVYFCASSFAGPNTEVFFGKGTRLTVV.

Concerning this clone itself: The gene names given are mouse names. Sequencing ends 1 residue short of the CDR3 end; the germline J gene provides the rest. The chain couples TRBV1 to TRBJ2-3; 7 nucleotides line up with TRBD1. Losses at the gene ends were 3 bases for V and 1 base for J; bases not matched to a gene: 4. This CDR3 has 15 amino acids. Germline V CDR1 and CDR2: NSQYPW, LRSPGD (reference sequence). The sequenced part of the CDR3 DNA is TGCACCTGCAGTGCGGGACAGTCTCGTGCAGAAACGCTGTAT. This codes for CTCSAGQSRAETLY. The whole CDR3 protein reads CTCSAGQSRAETLYF.

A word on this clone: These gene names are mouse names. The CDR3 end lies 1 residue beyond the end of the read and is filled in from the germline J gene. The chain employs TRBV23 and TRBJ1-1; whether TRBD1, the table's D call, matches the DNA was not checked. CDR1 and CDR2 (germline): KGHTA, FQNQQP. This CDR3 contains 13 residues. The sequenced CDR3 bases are TGCTCCAGCAGTCAATCAACAGACACAGAAGTCTTC. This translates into CSSSQSTDTEVF. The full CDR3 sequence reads CSSSQSTDTEVFF. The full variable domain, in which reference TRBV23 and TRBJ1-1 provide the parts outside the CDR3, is DAAVTQKPRYLIKMKGQEAEMKCIPEKGHTAVFWYQQKQSKELKFLIYFQNQQPLDQIDMVKERFSAVCPSSSLCSLGIRTCEAEDSALYLCSSSQSTDTEVFFGKGTRLTVV.

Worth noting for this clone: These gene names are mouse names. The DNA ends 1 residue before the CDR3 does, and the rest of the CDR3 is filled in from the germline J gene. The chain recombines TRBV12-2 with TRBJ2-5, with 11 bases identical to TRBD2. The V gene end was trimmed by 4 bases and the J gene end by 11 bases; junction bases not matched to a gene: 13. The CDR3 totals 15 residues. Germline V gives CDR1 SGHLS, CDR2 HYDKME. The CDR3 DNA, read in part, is TGTGCCAGCTCGCCGGACTGGGGGGCCTCCAATGACCAGTAC. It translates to CASSPDWGASNDQY. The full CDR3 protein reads CASSPDWGASNDQYF.

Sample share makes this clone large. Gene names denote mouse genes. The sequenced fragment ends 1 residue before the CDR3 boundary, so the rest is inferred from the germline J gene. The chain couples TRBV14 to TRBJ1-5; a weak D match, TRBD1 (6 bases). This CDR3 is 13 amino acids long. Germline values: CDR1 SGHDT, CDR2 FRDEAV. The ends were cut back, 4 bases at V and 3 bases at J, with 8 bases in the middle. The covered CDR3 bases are TGTGCCAGCAGTCTCAGGGGCAACCAGGCTCCGCTT. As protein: CASSLRGNQAPL. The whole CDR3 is CASSLRGNQAPLF.